The present T cell receptor beta chain was sequenced within a study of blood T cell repertoires in COVID-19. In the study overall: Italy, Spain and the United States were the sources of the convalescent and acute COVID-19 samples.

Authors' processing steps: Reference gene primers were amplified, and this amplification served to estimate nucleated cell counts. Method: immunoSEQ multiplex PCR; TCRdb's copy keeps in-frame clones and lacks some. For V, J and clone size, that table is used; D and trimming come from the DNA. The data hold roughly 250,000 clones, with about 88% observed a single time. Germline CDR1 is SGHRS and CDR2 is YFSETQ. Trimming removed 3 bases from V and 7 bases from J, with 17 bases in between. The CDR3 runs 15 residues. This sequence originates from a woman in her thirties or forties who had recovered from COVID-19. The genes are TRBV5-1 and TRBJ2-1, with TRBD1 as a possible D gene (6 bases). The sample was peripheral blood. DNA for the CDR3: TGCGCCAGCAGCTCCGACAGGCCCCCCGTGAATGAGCAGTTCTTC. Translated: CASSSDRPPVNEQFF.